These 27 T cell receptor beta chains originate from one sample sequenced in a study of post-analysis software for immune sequencing data. For these receptors, no antigen is known. Study-level points and caveats: About five TRBV segments appeared more often in patients than in controls, and TRBV5-6, TRBV5-1 and TRBV20-1 were among these.

Tagging with unique molecular identifiers was a feature of the TCR beta cDNA libraries. TCRdb redid the calling of the PCR reads with MiXCR, one entry per CDR3 protein. The table includes 430,000 or so distinct CDR3 sequences, 39% detected once. Sequencing input: blood. The receptor source for this set is a girl aged 2 to 10 with multiple sclerosis.

The rearrangement uses TRBV12-3 or TRBV12-4 and TRBJ1-2; D unresolved. This CDR3 spans 11 amino acids. Between the trimmed V and J ends, which lost 6 bases and 6 bases, there was a span of 8 bases. The CDR3 loop is CASRRSDGYTF. The CDR3 DNA reads as TGTGCCAGCAGGAGATCAGATGGCTACACCTTC.

A few counts support this clonotype. This chain joins TRBV7-2 and TRBJ2-1; TRBD1 or TRBD2 may be the D gene (5 bases each). Germline V gene sequence: CDR1 SGHTA, CDR2 FQGNSA. There are 15 residues in the CDR3. V was pared by 2 bases and J by 3 bases, with 11 bases between. This chain's CDR3 is CASSLTGTLYNEQFF. The CDR3 DNA follows: TGTGCCAGCAGCTTAACGGGGACGCTCTACAATGAGCAGTTCTTC.

This clonotype was counted many times. V gene TRBV29-1 combines with J gene TRBJ2-7, with 8 nucleotides matching TRBD1. Germline-derived CDR1 and CDR2 are SQVTM and ANQGSEA. The CDR3 length is 13 residues. V shed 4 bases and J 4 bases; nucleotides not matched to a gene: 6. DNA for the CDR3: TGCAGCGTTGCTCGGGGACAGGAGTACGAGCAGTACTTC. Translating it yields CSVARGQEYEQYF.

The chain has TRBV10-3 and TRBJ2-4, with 9 bases identical to TRBD2. The V and J ends lost 10 bases and 1 base, in that order; junction bases with no gene match: 14. This CDR3 spans 17 amino acids. Looked up from germline, CDR1 is ENHRY and CDR2 is SYGVKD. CDR3 in DNA: TGTGCCACCCAAGCGGGAGGTCCTTCGGGGGCCAAAAACATTCAGTACTTC. The encoded protein is CATQAGGPSGAKNIQYF.

The chain is built from TRBV7-9 and TRBJ1-2; no firm D call. CDR3 size: 13 residues. Germline loops: CDR1 SEHNR, CDR2 FQNEAQ (reference sequence). The V gene lost 6 bases and the J gene lost 4 bases, with 12 bases spanning the gap. CDR3 residues: CASSPQSIYGYTF. The CDR3 coding sequence is TGTGCCAGCAGTCCACAGTCGATCTATGGCTACACCTTC.

The table lists this clonotype with a few counts. The V call is TRBV18, the J call TRBJ2-1, with 7 bases aligning to TRBD1. V was pared by 3 bases and J by 6 bases, with 2 bases of the junction left unmatched. From germline, CDR1 is KGHSH and CDR2 LQKENI. This CDR3 spans 13 amino acids. The CDR3 DNA is TGTGCCAGCTCACCGGACAGGATCAATGAGCAGTTCTTC. Translated, it gives CASSPDRINEQFF.

The chain employs TRBV24-1 and TRBJ2-5; D uncertain. Germline values: CDR1 KGHDR, CDR2 SFDVKD. CDR3 length: 13 residues. V lost 3 bases and J lost 5, with 9 bases in between. The CDR3 DNA is TGTGCCACCAGTGATGGCTTCCAGGAGACCCAGTACTTC. Translation gives CATSDGFQETQYF.

V usage is TRBV4-3 and J usage is TRBJ2-1, with no clear D. The CDR3 is made up of 14 amino acids. Germline CDR1 LGHNA, CDR2 YSLEER. Deletions cut 0 bases from V and 4 bases from J, with 7 bases between. The CDR3: CASSQDGRYNEQFF. The CDR3 nucleotides read TGCGCCAGCAGCCAAGATGGACGTTACAATGAGCAGTTCTTC.

This clonotype was picked up a small number of times. The genes are TRBV10-3 and TRBJ2-1; D not resolved. The CDR3 sequence is 13 residues long. Trimming took off 8 bases at V and 8 bases at J, with 16 bases between the two ends. Germline CDR1 ENHRY, CDR2 SYGVKD. CDR3 amino acids: CAIFDSFLDEQFF. In DNA, the CDR3 is TGTGCCATCTTTGACTCCTTCTTGGATGAGCAGTTCTTC.

The CDR3 nucleotides are TGCAGTGCCGTGAACCCAGGGGGCAGCTATGGCTACACCTTC. Protein product: CSAVNPGGSYGYTF. This chain joins TRBV20-1 and TRBJ1-2, with 8 positions matching TRBD1. CDR3 length: 14 amino acids. The ends lost 6 bases at V and 4 bases at J; junction bases unmatched: 10. Germline V gene data show CDR1 as DFQATT and CDR2 as SNEGSKA (reference sequence).

In its sample, this clonotype was seen a few times. The J gene is TRBJ2-7, the V gene TRBV20-1, with no clear D. Germline CDR1 DFQATT, CDR2 SNEGSKA (reference sequence). The CDR3 consists of 14 residues. The ends were cut back, 6 bases at V and 5 bases at J, with 20 bases in the middle. CDR3 amino acids: CSALWPKRLHEQYF. CDR3 in DNA: TGCAGTGCCCTATGGCCCAAGAGGCTCCACGAGCAGTACTTC.

The chain couples TRBV5-1 to TRBJ1-1; D gene ambiguous. Germline-derived CDR1 and CDR2 are SGHRS and YFSETQ. V lost 10 bases and J 3 bases, leaving 22 bases between the germline ends. This CDR3 is built from 15 residues. CDR3 loop: CASRIVPGIDTEAFF. CDR3 in DNA: TGCGCCTCACGAATCGTGCCGGGAATTGACACTGAAGCTTTCTTT.

This rearrangement joins TRBV12-3 or TRBV12-4 to TRBJ2-1; TRBD1 matches at 7 bases. The CDR3 contains 15 residues. V lost 11 bases to trimming and J lost 6 bases; unmatched junction nucleotides: 16. CDR3 in amino acids: CAPPAVGQACNEQFF. Here the CDR3 DNA reads TGTGCCCCCCCCGCAGTCGGACAGGCGTGCAATGAGCAGTTCTTC.

There are a few counts of this clonotype. The chain uses TRBV4-1 and TRBJ2-5; D may be TRBD2 (6 bases). V was cut by 4 bases and J by 1 base, with 7 bases left in between. CDR1 is MGHRA and CDR2 is YSYEKL in the germline V gene. This CDR3 has 13 amino acids. In DNA form, the CDR3 reads TGCGCCAGCAGCCGCGGGGCCCAAGAGACCCAGTACTTC. This gives the protein CASSRGAQETQYF.

This clonotype was seen a few times. The chain uses TRBV5-1 and TRBJ1-2; the match to TRBD1 covers 8 bases. The germline gives CDR1 SGHRS, CDR2 YFSETQ. J lost 7 bases, V lost 0 bases, and 2 bases had no gene match. The CDR3 runs 13 residues. CDR3 loop: CASSLEQGVGYTF. CDR3 nucleotides: TGCGCCAGCAGCTTGGAACAGGGGGTTGGCTACACCTTC.

This clonotype was seen a few times. V is TRBV20-1 and J is TRBJ2-1; 9 bases align to TRBD2. V lost 0 bases, J lost 1 base, and 7 bases stayed unmatched. Per the germline V gene, CDR1 is DFQATT and CDR2 is SNEGSKA (reference sequence). This CDR3 has 17 residues. CDR3 residues: CSARDRETSGSYNEQFF. The CDR3 DNA is TGCAGTGCTAGAGATAGGGAGACTAGCGGATCCTACAATGAGCAGTTCTTC.

A few counts support this clonotype. The chain uses TRBV5-1 and TRBJ2-5; D unresolved. This CDR3 contains 12 residues. The germline V gene encodes CDR1 SGHRS and CDR2 YFSETQ. V was shortened by 1 base and J by 5 bases, with 6 bases between the two germline ends. CDR3 DNA: TGCGCCAGCAGCTTGATCTTGGAGACCCAGTACTTC. It translates to CASSLILETQYF. Variable domain in full (rest from reference TRBV5-1 and TRBJ2-5): KAGVTQTPRYLIKTRGQQVTLSCSPISGHRSVSWYQQTPGQGLQFLFEYFSETQRNKGNFPGRFSGRQFSNSRSEMNVSTLELGDSALYLCASSLILETQYFGPGTRLLVL.

The chain recombines TRBV7-9 with TRBJ1-2, with D unresolved. This CDR3 is 13 amino acids long. The germline V gene encodes CDR1 SEHNR and CDR2 FQNEAQ (reference sequence). With 1 base removed from V and 4 bases from J, the gap between germline ends came to 7 bases. DNA of the CDR3: TGTGCCAGCAGCTTAGTAGGCCTCTATGGCTACACCTTC. This gives the protein CASSLVGLYGYTF.

This clonotype was counted between two and nine times. This sequence joins TRBV10-3 and TRBJ2-7, with 10 bases fitting TRBD1. The germline CDR1 and CDR2 sequences are ENHRY and SYGVKD. This CDR3 contains 15 residues. V dropped 5 bases and J dropped 4; count of bases not matched to a gene: 8. CDR3 protein: CAISLLDRGYYEQYF. The CDR3 DNA reads TGTGCCATCAGTCTATTGGACAGGGGGTATTACGAGCAGTACTTC.

CDR3 sequence: CASSHLGDRPSTDTQYF. The CDR3, as DNA: TGTGCCAGCAGCCATCTAGGGGACCGCCCCAGCACAGATACGCAGTATTTT. The chain employs TRBV3-1 and TRBJ2-3; D possibly matches TRBD1 or TRBD2 (5 bases each). This CDR3 contains 17 residues. CDR1 and CDR2 (germline): LGHDT, YNNKEL (reference sequence). Trimming cost V 3 bases and J 0 bases, with 16 bases left between them.

This chain uses TRBV12-3 or TRBV12-4 with TRBJ2-5; 10 bases align to TRBD2. The CDR3 covers 16 residues. The V gene end was trimmed by 2 bases and the J gene end by 6 bases; junction bases not matched to a gene: 9. CDR3 in DNA: TGTGCCAGCAGTTTATATGGAACTAGCGGGGAAAAGACCCAGTACTTC. Its protein is CASSLYGTSGEKTQYF.

The chain links TRBV6-6 to TRBJ2-3; D not certain. The CDR3 covers 14 residues. Germline V lookup: CDR1 MNHNY, CDR2 SVGAGI (reference sequence). Trimming took 2 bases from V and 1 from J, leaving 7 bases between them. This CDR3 is CASSYRERTDTQYF. In DNA form, the CDR3 reads TGTGCCAGCAGTTACCGTGAGCGCACAGATACGCAGTATTTT.

This clonotype was detected a few times. The chain employs TRBV20-1 and TRBJ2-7; 10 nucleotides agree with TRBD2. V was clipped by 4 bases and J by 3 bases; unmatched bases: 9. Germline CDR1 is DFQATT and CDR2 is SNEGSKA (reference sequence). The CDR3 is 15 residues long. CDR3 loop: CSATPGLANIYEQYF. DNA for the CDR3: TGCAGTGCTACTCCGGGACTAGCGAACATCTACGAGCAGTACTTC.

This clonotype was detected only a few times. V usage is TRBV14 and J usage is TRBJ1-4, with D possibly TRBD1 on 5 matching bases. The CDR3 has 14 residues. Germline lookup yields CDR1 SGHDN and CDR2 FVKESK. V was trimmed by 4 bases and J by 4 bases, leaving 10 bases between them. CDR3 in DNA: TGTGCCAGCAGCCGACAGTCTCTTAATGAAAAACTGTTTTTT. Its protein product is CASSRQSLNEKLFF.

CDR3 region: CSVREGFDGYTF. The CDR3 region has the DNA TGCAGCGTTCGGGAGGGTTTTGATGGCTACACCTTC. This chain joins TRBV29-1 and TRBJ1-2, with D unclear. The CDR3 length is 12 residues. CDR1 and CDR2 from the germline V gene are SQVTM and ANQGSEA. Trimming left V 5 bases short and J 6 bases short, with 13 bases between. The entire variable domain, with the rest obtained from reference TRBV29-1 and TRBJ1-2, is as follows: SAVISQKPSRDICQRGTSLTIQCQVDSQVTMMFWYRQQPGQSLTLIATANQGSEATYESGFVIDKFPISRPNLTFSTLTVSNMSPEDSSIYLCSVREGFDGYTFGSGTRLTVV.

A note on this clonotype: A junction end diverges from the germline sequence, so it may reflect a read error. The chain carries TRBV5-1 and TRBJ1-4; D might be TRBD1 (5 bases). This CDR3 is 14 amino acids long. CDR1 is SGHRS, CDR2 YFSETQ, per germline. The CDR3 reads CTSSLRGSGEKLFF. In nucleotides, the CDR3 is TGCACCAGCAGCTTGCGGGGCTCGGGGGAAAAACTGTTTTTT.

The V call is TRBV20-1, the J call TRBJ1-2; D may be TRBD1 (6 bases). Germline CDR1 DFQATT, CDR2 SNEGSKA (reference sequence). The V end lost 2 bases, the J end lost 6 bases, and 10 bases lay between the germline ends. The CDR3 is 12 residues long. Written as DNA, the CDR3 is TGCAGTGCTAGATTGGGGGGCGATGGCTACACCTTC. This translates into CSARLGGDGYTF.